This TCR beta chain came from a study of blood T cell repertoires in COVID-19. About the research overall: From the United States, Italy and Spain came samples of acute and convalescent COVID-19. The cDNA or gDNA used as material had been derived from T cells, B-cell-depleted T cells, or PBMCs.

Per germline, CDR1 SGHNT and CDR2 YYREEE (reference sequence). The CDR3 is made up of 16 amino acids. Losses at the gene ends were 3 bases for V and 5 bases for J; bases not matched to a gene: 6. Original methodology: For nucleated cells, counts were estimated from reference gene primer amplification. TCRdb's table, derived via immunoSEQ multiplex PCR, lists solely in-frame clones and lacks some. V, J and clone size were drawn from that table, and D and trimming were deduced from the DNA. The data contain roughly 110,000 clones, about four fifths of them singletons. This receptor was identified in a woman aged 60-75 years with acute or convalescent COVID-19. The chain combines TRBV5-4 with TRBJ2-5, with TRBD2 matching 14 bases. The sequenced sample consisted of peripheral blood. CDR3 residues: CASSSTSGGAWETQYF. The CDR3 DNA is TGTGCCAGCAGCTCGACTAGCGGGGGGGCCTGGGAGACCCAGTACTTC.